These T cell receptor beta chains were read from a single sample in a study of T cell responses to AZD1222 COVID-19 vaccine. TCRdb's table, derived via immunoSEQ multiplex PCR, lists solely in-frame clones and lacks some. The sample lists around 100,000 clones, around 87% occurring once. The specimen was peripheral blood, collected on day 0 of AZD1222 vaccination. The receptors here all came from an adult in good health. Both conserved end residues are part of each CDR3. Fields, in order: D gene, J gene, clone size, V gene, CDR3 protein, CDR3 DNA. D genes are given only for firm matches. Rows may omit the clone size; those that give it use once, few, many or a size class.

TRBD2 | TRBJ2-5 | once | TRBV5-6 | CASSLVAGGQETQYF | TGTGCCAGCAGCTTGGTCGCGGGGGGTCAAGAGACCCAGTACTTC
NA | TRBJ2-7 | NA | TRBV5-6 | CASSLAGRIRSSYEQYF | TGTGCCAGCAGCCTGGCTGGCAGAATAAGGAGCTCCTACGAGCAGTACTTC
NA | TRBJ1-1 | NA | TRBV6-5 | CASSYVDGMNTEAFF | TGTGCCAGCAGTTACGTGGATGGGATGAACACTGAAGCTTTCTTT
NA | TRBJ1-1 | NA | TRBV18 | CASSQGGTGAEAFF | TGTGCCAGCTCACAGGGGGGCACCGGCGCTGAAGCTTTCTTT
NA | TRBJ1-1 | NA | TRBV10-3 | CAISAPPNTEAFF | TGTGCCATCAGTGCCCCCCCGAACACTGAAGCTTTCTTT
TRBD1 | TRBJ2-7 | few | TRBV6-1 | CASSDPGQGAQEQYF | TGTGCCAGCAGTGATCCGGGACAGGGGGCGCAAGAGCAGTACTTC
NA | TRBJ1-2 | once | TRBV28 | CASSFRDYYGYTF | TGTGCCAGCAGTTTCCGGGACTACTATGGCTACACCTTC
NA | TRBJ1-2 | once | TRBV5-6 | CASSSTGDGYGYTF | TGTGCCAGCAGCTCGACGGGTGATGGCTATGGCTACACCTTC
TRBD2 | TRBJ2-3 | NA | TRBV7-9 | CASSLAVGLAATDTQYF | TGTGCCAGCAGCTTAGCCGTTGGACTAGCGGCCACAGATACGCAGTATTTT
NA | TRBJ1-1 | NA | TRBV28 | CASRGLTAQMNTEAFF | TGTGCCAGCAGGGGGTTAACGGCCCAGATGAACACTGAAGCTTTCTTT
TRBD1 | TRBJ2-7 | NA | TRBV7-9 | CASSPTGVVDEQYF | TGTGCCAGCAGCCCTACAGGGGTGGTTGACGAGCAGTACTTC
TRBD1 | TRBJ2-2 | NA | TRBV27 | CASSLPGTGWPGELFF | TGTGCCAGCAGTTTACCCGGGACAGGGTGGCCCGGGGAGCTGTTTTTT
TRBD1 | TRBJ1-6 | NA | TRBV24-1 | CATSAAGTVNSPLHF | TGTGCCACCAGTGCCGCGGGGACAGTGAATTCACCCCTCCACTTT
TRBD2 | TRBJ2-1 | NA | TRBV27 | CASSPRLAGGYNEQFF | TGTGCCAGCAGTCCTAGACTAGCGGGGGGGTACAATGAGCAGTTCTTC
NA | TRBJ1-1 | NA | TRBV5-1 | CASSLGISTEAFF | TGCGCCAGCAGCTTGGGAATAAGCACTGAAGCTTTCTTT
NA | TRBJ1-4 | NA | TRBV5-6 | CASSRRRDMANEKLFF | TGTGCCAGCAGCAGGCGGCGGGACATGGCTAATGAAAAACTGTTTTTT
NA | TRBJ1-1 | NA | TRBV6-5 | CASSYSWAGRAFF | TGTGCCAGCAGTTACTCGTGGGCGGGGCGAGCTTTCTTT
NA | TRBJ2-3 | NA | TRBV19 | CASSKQGVVDTQYF | TGTGCCAGTAGTAAACAGGGTGTGGTAGATACGCAGTATTTT
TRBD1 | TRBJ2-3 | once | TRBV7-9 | CASSLWIGTGEDTQYF | TGTGCCAGCAGCTTATGGATCGGGACAGGGGAGGATACGCAGTATTTT
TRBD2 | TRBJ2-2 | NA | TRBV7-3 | CASSLTSGRASGELFF | TGTGCCAGCAGTTTGACTAGCGGGAGGGCCAGCGGGGAGCTGTTTTTT
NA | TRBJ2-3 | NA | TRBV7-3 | CASSLLAGTDTQYF | TGTGCCAGCAGCTTATTGGCGGGAACAGATACGCAGTATTTT
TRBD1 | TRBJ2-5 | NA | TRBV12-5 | CASGPGQGGETQYF | TGTGCTAGTGGTCCTGGACAGGGGGGGGAGACCCAGTACTTC
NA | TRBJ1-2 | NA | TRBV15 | CATSGRGPYGYTF | TGTGCCACCAGCGGCAGGGGACCCTATGGCTACACCTTC
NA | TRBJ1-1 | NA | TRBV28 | CASSLFRGEAFF | TGTGCCAGCAGTTTATTCCGTGGTGAAGCTTTCTTT
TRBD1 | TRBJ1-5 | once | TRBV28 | CASSPTQGQGSNQPQHF | TGTGCCAGCAGTCCAACCCAAGGACAGGGAAGCAATCAGCCCCAGCATTTT
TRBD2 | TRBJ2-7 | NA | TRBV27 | CASSLRASGRAYEQYF | TGTGCCAGCAGTTTAAGGGCTAGCGGGAGGGCCTACGAGCAGTACTTC
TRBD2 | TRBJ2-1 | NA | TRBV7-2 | CASSLRSGRGSYNEQFF | TGTGCCAGCAGCTTACGTAGCGGGAGGGGGAGCTACAATGAGCAGTTCTTC
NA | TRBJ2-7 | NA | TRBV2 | CASSERGIGRAGYEQYF | TGTGCCAGCAGTGAAAGGGGAATCGGCAGGGCGGGCTACGAGCAGTACTTC
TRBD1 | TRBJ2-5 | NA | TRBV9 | CASSVAGDSPQETQYF | TGTGCCAGCAGCGTAGCTGGGGACAGCCCCCAAGAGACCCAGTACTTC
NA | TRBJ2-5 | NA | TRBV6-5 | CASSYSPGGPGETQYF | TGTGCCAGCAGTTACTCCCCCGGGGGGCCGGGGGAGACCCAGTACTTC
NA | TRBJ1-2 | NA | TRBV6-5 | CASSSREDYGYTF | TGTGCCAGCAGTTCCCGAGAAGACTATGGCTACACCTTC
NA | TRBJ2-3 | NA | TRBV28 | CASRQTTDTQYF | TGTGCCAGCAGGCAGACCACAGATACGCAGTATTTT
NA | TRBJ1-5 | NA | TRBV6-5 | CASSYGGGNQPQHF | TGTGCCAGCAGTTACGGCGGGGGCAATCAGCCCCAGCATTTT
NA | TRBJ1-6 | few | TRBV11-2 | CASSLLQDAPNSPLHF | TGTGCCAGCAGCTTATTACAGGACGCACCCAATTCACCCCTCCACTTT
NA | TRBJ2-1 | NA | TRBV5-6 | CASSYGSRSYNEQFF | TGTGCCAGCAGCTACGGATCTCGGTCCTACAATGAGCAGTTCTTC
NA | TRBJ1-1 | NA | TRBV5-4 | CASSLARGNTEAFF | TGTGCCAGCAGCTTGGCGAGGGGGAACACTGAAGCTTTCTTT
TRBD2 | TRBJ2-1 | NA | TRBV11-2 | CASSSGGSWDEQFF | TGTGCCAGCAGCTCCGGGGGGTCTTGGGATGAGCAGTTCTTC
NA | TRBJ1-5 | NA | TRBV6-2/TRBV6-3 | CASSYPQDNQPQHF | TGTGCCAGCAGTTACCCACAGGACAATCAGCCCCAGCATTTT